This entry lists 12 T cell receptor beta chains sequenced from one sample in a study of blood T cell repertoires in COVID-19. This table comes from immunoSEQ multiplex PCR, and its TCRdb copy is limited to in-frame clones, with some not included. The sample contains 150,000 to 200,000 clones, 70% to 90% of which appear only once. The sample taken for sequencing was peripheral blood. All receptors come from a human donor in a cohort sampled during active COVID-19.

V usage is TRBV7-2 and J usage is TRBJ2-5; TRBD2 matches 12 bases. This CDR3 is 18 amino acids long. CDR1 is SGHTA and CDR2 is FQGNSA in the germline V gene. J gave up 4 bases and V 2 bases, and 11 bases lay outside the gene matches. This chain's CDR3 is CASSLMGLAGPARETQYF. CDR3 nucleotides: TGTGCCAGCAGCTTAATGGGACTAGCGGGCCCGGCCAGAGAGACCCAGTACTTC.

The CDR3 here is CASSTLTRGGDAEQFF. The CDR3 DNA reads TGTGCCAGTAGTACCCTGACAAGAGGGGGGGATGCTGAGCAGTTCTTC. The chain is built from TRBV19 and TRBJ2-1, with a weak D call TRBD2 (7 bases). The V gene's germline CDR1 is LNHDA and CDR2 SQIVND (reference sequence). The germline V and J ends were trimmed by 4 bases and 9 bases, with 22 bases remaining between them. The CDR3 consists of 16 residues.

This chain uses TRBV6-2 or TRBV6-3 with TRBJ2-6; 12 bases are shared with TRBD1. Trimming removed 0 bases from V and 9 bases from J; junction bases left unmatched: 6. The CDR3 sequence is 17 residues long. The germline V gene has CDR1 MNHEY and CDR2 SVGEGT. The CDR3 nucleotides read TGTGCCAGCAGTTACTCGGGACAGGGGGCGCGGGGCAACGTCCTGACTTTC. This sequence encodes CASSYSGQGARGNVLTF.

The rearrangement uses TRBV11-3 and TRBJ1-3, with TRBD1 matching over 9 bases. Per germline, CDR1 SGHNT and CDR2 YENEEA. Trimming removed 5 bases from V and 2 bases from J; junction bases left unmatched: 7. The CDR3 has 16 amino acids. The DNA of the CDR3 is TGTGCCAGCAGCCAAATCCGGGACAGGGCTGGAAACACCATATATTTT. This translates into CASSQIRDRAGNTIYF.

This clone turned up a few times. At the DNA level, this CDR3 is encoded by other sequences in the same sample as well. The chain uses TRBV4-3 and TRBJ2-7; the match to TRBD2 covers 10 bases. Per the germline V gene, CDR1 is LGHNA and CDR2 is YSLEER. The CDR3 loop spans 15 amino acids. J was trimmed by 0 bases and V by 1 base; bases with no gene match: 0. Here the CDR3 DNA reads TGCGCCAGCAGCCAAGGACTAGCGGGCTCCTACGAGCAGTACTTC. Translating gives CASSQGLAGSYEQYF.

This clone has just a few counts. The chain is built from TRBV4-1 and TRBJ2-7, with 8 bases that match TRBD2. Germline CDR1 MGHRA, CDR2 YSYEKL. CDR3 size: 15 residues. V was clipped by 1 base and J by 1 base; unmatched bases: 3. The CDR3 spells CASSQGLAISYEQYF. The DNA of the CDR3 is TGCGCCAGCAGCCAAGGACTAGCGATATCCTACGAGCAGTACTTC.

The chain has TRBV11-2 and TRBJ2-4, with 7 bases lining up with TRBD2. Germline CDR1 is SGHAT and CDR2 is FQNNGV. This CDR3 comprises 17 residues. The junction had 13 bases not matched to a gene; V was cut back by 5 bases and J by 3 bases. CDR3 DNA: TGTGCCAGCAGCCCCGAAGCGGCTAGCGGAGTCAAAAACATTCAGTACTTC. It specifies CASSPEAASGVKNIQYF.

This clone was recorded only once. J is TRBJ2-6 and V is TRBV5-5; D may be TRBD2 (6 bases). This CDR3 contains 17 residues. Germline lookup yields CDR1 SGHKS and CDR2 YYEKEE (reference sequence). V was clipped by 2 bases and J by 0 bases, with 12 bases between them. CDR3 nucleotides: TGTGCCAGCAGCTTCCGGGTGACTAGCTCTGGGGCCAACGTCCTGACTTTC. This gives the protein CASSFRVTSSGANVLTF.

This clone was seen a few times. This rearrangement joins TRBV19 to TRBJ1-5; D might be TRBD1 (5 bases). Germline assignment: CDR1 LNHDA and CDR2 SQIVND (reference sequence). CDR3 length: 15 residues. V lost 6 bases to trimming and J lost 3 bases, with 15 bases between them. DNA for the CDR3: TGTGCCAGTAGCCTGGACACGGGAGACAATCAGCCCCAGCATTTT. Translated: CASSLDTGDNQPQHF.

The chain joins TRBV7-2 to TRBJ2-7, with TRBD2 matching 7 bases. After removal of 1 base from V and 4 bases from J, the junction contained 4 bases not matched to a gene. This CDR3 region has 14 residues. The germline gives CDR1 SGHTA, CDR2 FQGNSA. The CDR3 DNA sequence: TGTGCCAGCAGCTTAGGCGGGACTACTTACGAGCAGTACTTC. Protein product: CASSLGGTTYEQYF.

A single count supports this clone. The rearrangement links TRBV11-3 to TRBJ1-1; tentative D call: TRBD1 (6 bases). V lost 1 base and J lost 0, with 9 bases in between. The germline gives CDR1 SGHNT, CDR2 YENEEA. This CDR3 has 15 amino acids. CDR3 bases: TGTGCCAGCAGCTTAGGCAGGGGAATGAACACTGAAGCTTTCTTT. This encodes CASSLGRGMNTEAFF.

The chain employs TRBV12-3 or TRBV12-4 and TRBJ2-3, with a tentative D call TRBD2 (5 bases). The CDR3 totals 13 residues. The V and J ends lost 6 bases and 2 bases respectively, with 9 bases between them. The CDR3 protein is CASRAEITDTQYF. CDR3 coding DNA: TGTGCCAGCAGAGCGGAGATCACAGATACGCAGTATTTT.